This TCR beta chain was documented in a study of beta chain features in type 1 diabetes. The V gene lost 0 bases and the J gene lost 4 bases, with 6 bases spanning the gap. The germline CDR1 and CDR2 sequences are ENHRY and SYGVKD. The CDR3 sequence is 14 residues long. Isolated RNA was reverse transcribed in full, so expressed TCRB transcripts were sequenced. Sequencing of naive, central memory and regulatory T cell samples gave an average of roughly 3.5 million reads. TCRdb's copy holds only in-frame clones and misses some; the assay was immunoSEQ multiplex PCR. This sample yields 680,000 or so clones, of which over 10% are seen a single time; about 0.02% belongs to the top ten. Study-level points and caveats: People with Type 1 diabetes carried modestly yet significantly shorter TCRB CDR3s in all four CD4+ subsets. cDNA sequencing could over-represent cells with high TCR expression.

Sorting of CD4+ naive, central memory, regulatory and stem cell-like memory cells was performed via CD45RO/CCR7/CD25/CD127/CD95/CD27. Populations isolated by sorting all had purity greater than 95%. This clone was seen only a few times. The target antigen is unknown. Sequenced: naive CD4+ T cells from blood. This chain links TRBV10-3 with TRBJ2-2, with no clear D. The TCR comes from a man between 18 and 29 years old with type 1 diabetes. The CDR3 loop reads CAISESPSTGELFF. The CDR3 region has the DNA TGTGCCATCAGTGAGTCACCGAGCACCGGGGAGCTGTTTTTT.